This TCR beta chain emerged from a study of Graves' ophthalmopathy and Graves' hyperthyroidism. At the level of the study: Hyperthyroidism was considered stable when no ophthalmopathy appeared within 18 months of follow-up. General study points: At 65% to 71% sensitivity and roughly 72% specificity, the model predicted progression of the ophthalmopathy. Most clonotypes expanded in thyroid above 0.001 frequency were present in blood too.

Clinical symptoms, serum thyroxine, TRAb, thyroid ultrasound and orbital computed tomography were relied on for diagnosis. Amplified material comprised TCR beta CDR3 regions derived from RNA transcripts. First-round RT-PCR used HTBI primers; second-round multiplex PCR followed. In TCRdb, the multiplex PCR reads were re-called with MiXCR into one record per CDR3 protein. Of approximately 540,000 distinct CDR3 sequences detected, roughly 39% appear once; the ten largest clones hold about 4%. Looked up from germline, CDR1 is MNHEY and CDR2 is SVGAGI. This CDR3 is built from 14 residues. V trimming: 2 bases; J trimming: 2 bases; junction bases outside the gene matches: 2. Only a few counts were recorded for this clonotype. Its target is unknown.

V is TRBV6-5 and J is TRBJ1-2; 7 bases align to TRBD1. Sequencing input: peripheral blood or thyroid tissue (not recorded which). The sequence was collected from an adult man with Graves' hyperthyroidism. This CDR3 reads CASSYAGQNYGYTF. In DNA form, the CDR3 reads TGTGCCAGCAGTTACGCGGGACAGAACTATGGCTACACCTTC.